The rows below give T cell receptor beta chains drawn from one sample of a study of blood T cells in healthy people across ages. TCRdb re-called the 5' RACE reads through MiXCR, storing one row per CDR3 protein. The repertoire includes under 2,000,000 distinct CDR3 sequences, about 49% of them detected once, and 2.1% sits in the top ten. Sequenced: blood. Source of these receptors: a woman aged 40 to 49 in good health. CDR3s include the opening cysteine and the closing phenylalanine or tryptophan.

j_gene	v_gene	len	CDR3aa
TRBJ2-6	TRBV14	17	CASSQRRLHSGANVLTF
TRBJ2-1	TRBV5-1	15	CASSMGRAINNEQFF
TRBJ2-7	TRBV4-1	17	CASSRENCGAQSYEQYF
TRBJ2-5	TRBV7-2	15	CASSQGGGTRETQYF
.	TRBV20-1	15	CSAMKTVSSYNEQYF
TRBJ2-5	TRBV5-1	15	CASSLGLAGQGTQYF
TRBJ2-3	TRBV5-1	15	CASSLEVRSTDTQYF
TRBJ2-3	TRBV5-1	15	CASTGQGPSTDTQYF
TRBJ2-7	TRBV7-9	17	CASSLPGTSGDTYEQYF
TRBJ2-1	TRBV7-2	11	CASTDYGEQFF
TRBJ1-1	TRBV4-2	14	CASSPTGDDTEAFF
TRBJ2-5	TRBV2	13	CASSEDLFSPQYF
TRBJ2-7	TRBV27	13	CASSFSHTGEQYF
TRBJ2-3	TRBV4-2	14	CASNAGGASDTQYF
TRBJ1-4	TRBV7-6	15	CASSLAPEGNEKLFF
TRBJ2-7	TRBV10-3	11	CAIDTGGEQYF
TRBJ2-5	TRBV27	14	CASRTGPYQETQYF
TRBJ2-5	TRBV7-9	15	CASSPKGQGEETQYF
.	TRBV9	16	CASSVGSGGPTYEQYF
TRBJ1-5	TRBV10-3	13	CAISGGGNQPQHF
TRBJ2-3	TRBV29-1	12	CSVDRETDTQYF
TRBJ2-5	TRBV7-2	14	CASSPRGGAQTQYF
TRBJ2-1	TRBV4-2	15	CASSQEAGDDNEQFF
TRBJ2-1	TRBV29-1	11	CSVEWGSEQFF
.	TRBV9	16	CASSVTDRGTKNIQYF
TRBJ1-6	TRBV20-1	14	CSGGTGTGDSPLHF
TRBJ2-1	TRBV20-1	16	CSARDPGGTTYNEQFF
TRBJ2-3	TRBV7-9	15	CADTELGASGDTQYF
TRBJ2-5	TRBV28	16	CASILGQAPLQETQYF
TRBJ2-7	TRBV20-1	15	CSARRRDRGSYEQYF
TRBJ1-2	TRBV7-2	14	CASSLLGAGYGYTF
TRBJ2-1	TRBV9	16	CASSVPAGGSYNEQFF
TRBJ2-1	TRBV12-3/TRBV12-4	15	CASSSRTSGVHEQFF
TRBJ1-5	TRBV19	13	CASSGAVDQPQHF
TRBJ2-5	TRBV20-1	14	CSASPTGGGETQYF
TRBJ1-5	TRBV7-2	16	CASSLYGTLSNQPQHF
TRBJ2-5	TRBV28	17	CASSLLSRQGYDETQYF
TRBJ1-1	TRBV27	13	CASSLFENTEAFF
TRBJ2-7	TRBV7-2	14	CASSFPGRIYEQYF
TRBJ1-4	TRBV7-9	14	CASSFSPTNEKLFF